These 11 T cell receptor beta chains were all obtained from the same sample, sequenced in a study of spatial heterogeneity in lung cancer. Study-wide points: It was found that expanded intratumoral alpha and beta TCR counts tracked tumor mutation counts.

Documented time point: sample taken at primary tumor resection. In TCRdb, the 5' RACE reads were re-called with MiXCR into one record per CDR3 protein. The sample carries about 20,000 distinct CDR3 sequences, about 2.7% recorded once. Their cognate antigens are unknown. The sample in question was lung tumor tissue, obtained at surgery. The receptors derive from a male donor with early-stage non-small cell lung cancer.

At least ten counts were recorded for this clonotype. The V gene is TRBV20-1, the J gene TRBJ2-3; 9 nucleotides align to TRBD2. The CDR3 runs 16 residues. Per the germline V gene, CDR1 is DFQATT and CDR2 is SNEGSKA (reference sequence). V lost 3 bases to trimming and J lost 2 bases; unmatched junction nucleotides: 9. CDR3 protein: CSASTSSGSPTDTQYF. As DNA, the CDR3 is TGCAGTGCTAGTACCAGTAGCGGGAGTCCCACAGATACGCAGTATTTT.

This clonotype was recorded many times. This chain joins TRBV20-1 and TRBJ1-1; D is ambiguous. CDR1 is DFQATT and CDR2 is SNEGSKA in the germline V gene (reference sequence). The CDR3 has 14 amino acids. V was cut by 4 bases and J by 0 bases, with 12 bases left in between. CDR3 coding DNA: TGCAGTGCTAAGCCCGGACGGATGAACACTGAAGCTTTCTTT. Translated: CSAKPGRMNTEAFF.

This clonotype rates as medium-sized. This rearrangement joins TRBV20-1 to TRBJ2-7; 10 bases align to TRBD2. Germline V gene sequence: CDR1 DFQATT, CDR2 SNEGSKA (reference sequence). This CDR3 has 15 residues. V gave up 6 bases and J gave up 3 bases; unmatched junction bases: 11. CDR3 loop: CSAPSGTSAFYEQYF. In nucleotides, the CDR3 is TGCAGTGCCCCTTCCGGGACTAGCGCATTCTACGAGCAGTACTTC.

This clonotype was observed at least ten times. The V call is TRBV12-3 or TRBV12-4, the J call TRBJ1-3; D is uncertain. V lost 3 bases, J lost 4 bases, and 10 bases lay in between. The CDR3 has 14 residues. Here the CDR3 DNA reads TGTGCCAGCAGTTTTTCGGCAGGCGGAAACACCATATATTTT. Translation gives CASSFSAGGNTIYF.

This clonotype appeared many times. CDR3 sequence reads: CAIRETSGSSFSEQFF. DNA of the CDR3: TGTGCCATCAGAGAAACTAGCGGGAGCAGTTTTTCTGAGCAGTTCTTC. The chain has TRBV10-3 and TRBJ2-1, with 11 bases aligning to TRBD2. Germline V CDR1 and CDR2: ENHRY, SYGVKD. The CDR3 sequence is 16 residues long. V gave up 6 bases and J gave up 9 bases; unmatched junction bases: 13.

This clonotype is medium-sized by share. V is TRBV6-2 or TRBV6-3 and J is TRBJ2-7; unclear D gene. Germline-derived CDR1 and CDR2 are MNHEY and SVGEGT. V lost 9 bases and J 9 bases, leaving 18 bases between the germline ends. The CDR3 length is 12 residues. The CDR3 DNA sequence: TGTGCCAGTAGAACGGCGGCCTCTTGGCAGTACTTC. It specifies CASRTAASWQYF.

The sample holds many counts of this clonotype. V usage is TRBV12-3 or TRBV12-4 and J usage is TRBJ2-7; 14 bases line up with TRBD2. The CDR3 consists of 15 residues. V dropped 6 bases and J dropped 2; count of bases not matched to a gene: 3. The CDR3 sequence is CASRRGLAGAYEQYF. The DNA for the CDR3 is TGTGCCAGCAGACGGGGACTAGCGGGGGCCTACGAGCAGTACTTC.

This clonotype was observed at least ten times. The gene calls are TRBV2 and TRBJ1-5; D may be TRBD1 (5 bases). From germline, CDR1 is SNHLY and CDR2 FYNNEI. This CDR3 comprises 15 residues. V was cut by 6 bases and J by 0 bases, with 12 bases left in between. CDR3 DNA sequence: TGTGCCAGCAGGTCCATGGACATTAGCAATCAGCCCCAGCATTTT. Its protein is CASRSMDISNQPQHF.

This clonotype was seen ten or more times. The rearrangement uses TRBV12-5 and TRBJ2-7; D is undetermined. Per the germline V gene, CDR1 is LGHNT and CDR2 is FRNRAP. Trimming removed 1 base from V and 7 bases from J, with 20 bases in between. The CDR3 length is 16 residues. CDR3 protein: CASGLATGPYPLEQYF. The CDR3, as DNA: TGTGCTAGTGGTTTGGCTACGGGCCCCTATCCCCTTGAGCAGTACTTC. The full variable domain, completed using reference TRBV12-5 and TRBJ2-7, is DARVTQTPRHKVTEMGQEVTMRCQPILGHNTVFWYRQTMMQGLELLAYFRNRAPLDDSGMPKDRFSAEMPDATLATLKIQPSEPRDSAVYFCASGLATGPYPLEQYFGPGTRLTVT.

DNA of the CDR3: TGTGCCTGGAGTGTACCTCCGGCGGGCATAGGGGAGCAGTACTTC. It codes for CAWSVPPAGIGEQYF. The V call is TRBV30, the J call TRBJ2-7; a possible D gene is TRBD2 (5 bases). Germline V lookup: CDR1 GTSNPN, CDR2 SVGIG (reference sequence). V lost 0 bases and J 7 bases, leaving 19 bases between the germline ends. The CDR3 has 15 residues.

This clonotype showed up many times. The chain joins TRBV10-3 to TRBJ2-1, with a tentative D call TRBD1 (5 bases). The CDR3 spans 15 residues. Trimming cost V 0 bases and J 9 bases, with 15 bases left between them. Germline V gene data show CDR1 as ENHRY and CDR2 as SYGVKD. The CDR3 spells CAISESITATGEQFF. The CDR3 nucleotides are TGTGCCATCAGTGAGTCGATTACAGCTACAGGTGAGCAGTTCTTC.